This TCR beta chain was recorded in a study of blood T cell repertoires in COVID-19. Background on the study: Either two negative PCRs, clearance, or symptom resolution qualified Cohort 3 donors as recovered. The cDNA or gDNA used as material had been derived from T cells, B-cell-depleted T cells, or PBMCs.

The count of this clone is one. V shed 5 bases and J 6 bases; nucleotides not matched to a gene: 6. CDR1 is LNHDA, CDR2 SQIVND, per germline (reference sequence). The CDR3 has 13 amino acids. Participant-reported clinical history was the basis for cohort assignment. Assay: immunoSEQ multiplex PCR; the TCRdb copy retains only in-frame clones and omits some. The repertoire holds fewer than 250,000 clones, with 86% as singletons. The V and J genes are TRBV19 and TRBJ1-1; 7 bases fit TRBD1. This receptor was obtained from a middle-aged woman in a cohort exposed to, infected with or recovered from COVID-19 (not recorded which). The sequenced sample was PBMCs or T cells enriched from blood (not recorded which). The CDR3: CASSETGLAEAFF. The CDR3 DNA is TGTGCCAGTAGTGAGACAGGGCTGGCTGAAGCTTTCTTT.